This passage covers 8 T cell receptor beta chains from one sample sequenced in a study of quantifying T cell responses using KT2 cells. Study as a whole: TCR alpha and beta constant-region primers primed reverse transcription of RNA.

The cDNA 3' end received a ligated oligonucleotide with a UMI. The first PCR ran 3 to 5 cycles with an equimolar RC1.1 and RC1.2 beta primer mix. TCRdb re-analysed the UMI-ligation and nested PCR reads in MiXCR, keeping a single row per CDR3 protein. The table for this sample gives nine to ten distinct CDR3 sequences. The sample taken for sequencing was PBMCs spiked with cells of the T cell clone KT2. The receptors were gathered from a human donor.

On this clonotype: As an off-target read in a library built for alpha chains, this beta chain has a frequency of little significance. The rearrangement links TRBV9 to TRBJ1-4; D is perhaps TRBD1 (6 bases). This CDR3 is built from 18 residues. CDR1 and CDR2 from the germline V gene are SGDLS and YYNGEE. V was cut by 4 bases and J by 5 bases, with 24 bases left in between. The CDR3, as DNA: TGTGCCAGCAGCCCTCACCAAGGCGGGGGTCAGGGGAATGAAAAACTGTTTTTT. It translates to CASSPHQGGGQGNEKLFF.

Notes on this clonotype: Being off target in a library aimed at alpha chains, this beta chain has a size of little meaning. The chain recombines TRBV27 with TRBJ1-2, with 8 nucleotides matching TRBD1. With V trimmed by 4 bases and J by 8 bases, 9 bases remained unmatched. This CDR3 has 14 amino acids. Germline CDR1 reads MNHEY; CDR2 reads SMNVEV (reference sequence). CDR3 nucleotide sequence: TGTGCCAGCAGTTCCGGGACAGGTTCGAAAGGCTACACCTTC. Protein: CASSSGTGSKGYTF.

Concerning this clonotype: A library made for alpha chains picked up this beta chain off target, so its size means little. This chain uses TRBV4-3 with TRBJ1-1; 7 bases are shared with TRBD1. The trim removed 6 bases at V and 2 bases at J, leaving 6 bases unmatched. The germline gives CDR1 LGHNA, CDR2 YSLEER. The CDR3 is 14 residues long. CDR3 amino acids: CASSWTGDNTEAFF. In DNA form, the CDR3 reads TGCGCCAGCAGTTGGACAGGAGACAACACTGAAGCTTTCTTT.

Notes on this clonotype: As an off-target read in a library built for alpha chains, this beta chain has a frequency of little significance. Here the CDR3 reads CASSVKDTEAFF. The CDR3 DNA reads as TGTGCCAGCAGCGTAAAGGACACTGAAGCTTTCTTT. The J gene is TRBJ1-1, the V gene TRBV11-2; D remains ambiguous. V was clipped by 5 bases and J by 3 bases, with 7 bases between them. The CDR3 sequence is 12 residues long. Germline-derived CDR1 and CDR2 are SGHAT and FQNNGV.

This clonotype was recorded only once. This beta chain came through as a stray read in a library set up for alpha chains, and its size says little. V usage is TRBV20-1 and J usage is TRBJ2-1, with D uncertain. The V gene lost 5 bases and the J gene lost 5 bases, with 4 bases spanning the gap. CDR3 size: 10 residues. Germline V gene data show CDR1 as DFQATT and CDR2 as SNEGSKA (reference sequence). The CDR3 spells CSAADNEQFF. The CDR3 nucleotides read TGCAGTGCTGCAGACAATGAGCAGTTCTTC.

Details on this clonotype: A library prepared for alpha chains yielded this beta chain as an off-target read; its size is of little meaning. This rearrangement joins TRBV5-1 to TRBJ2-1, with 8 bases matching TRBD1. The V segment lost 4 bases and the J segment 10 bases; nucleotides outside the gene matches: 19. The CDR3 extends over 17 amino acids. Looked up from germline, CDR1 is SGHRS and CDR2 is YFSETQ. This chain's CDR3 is CASSLQPQGAPSWEQFF. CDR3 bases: TGCGCCAGCAGCCTACAACCCCAGGGGGCTCCAAGCTGGGAGCAGTTCTTC.

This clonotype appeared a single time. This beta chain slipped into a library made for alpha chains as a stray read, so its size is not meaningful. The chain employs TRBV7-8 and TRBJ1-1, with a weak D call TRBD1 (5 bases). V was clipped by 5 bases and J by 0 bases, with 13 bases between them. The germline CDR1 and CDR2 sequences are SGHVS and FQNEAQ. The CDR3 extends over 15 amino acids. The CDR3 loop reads CASSPQGSLNTEAFF. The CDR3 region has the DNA TGTGCCAGCAGCCCCCAGGGCAGCTTGAACACTGAAGCTTTCTTT.

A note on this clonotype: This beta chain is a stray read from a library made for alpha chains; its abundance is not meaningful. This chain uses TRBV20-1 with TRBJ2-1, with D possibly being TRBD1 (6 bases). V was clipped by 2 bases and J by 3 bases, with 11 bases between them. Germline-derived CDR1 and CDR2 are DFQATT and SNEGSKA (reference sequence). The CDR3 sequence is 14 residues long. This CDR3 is CSARRQAFYNEQFF. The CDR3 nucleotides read TGCAGTGCTAGACGACAGGCTTTCTACAATGAGCAGTTCTTC.